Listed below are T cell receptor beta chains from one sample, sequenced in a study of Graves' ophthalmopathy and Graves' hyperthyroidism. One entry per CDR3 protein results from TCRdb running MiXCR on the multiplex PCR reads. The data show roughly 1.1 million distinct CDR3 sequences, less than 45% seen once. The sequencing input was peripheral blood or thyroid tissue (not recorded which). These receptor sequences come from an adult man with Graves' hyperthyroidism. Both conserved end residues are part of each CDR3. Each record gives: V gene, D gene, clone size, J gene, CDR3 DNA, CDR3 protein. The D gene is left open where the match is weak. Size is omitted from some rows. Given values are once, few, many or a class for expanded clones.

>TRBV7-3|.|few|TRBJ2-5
TGTGCCAGCAGCTCCGGTAGAGCGGAGCCCACGCCGGAGACCCAGTACTTC
CASSSGRAEPTPETQYF
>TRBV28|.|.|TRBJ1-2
TGTGCCAGCAGTTTAGCCGAGGCTAACTATGGCTACACCTTC
CASSLAEANYGYTF
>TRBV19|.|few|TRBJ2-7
TGTGCCAATAGTAGCGGGACAGGTCCCTACGAGCAGTACTTC
CANSSGTGPYEQYF
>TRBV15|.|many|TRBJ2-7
TGTGCCACCAGCAGGGACAGAGACTACGAGCAGTACTTC
CATSRDRDYEQYF
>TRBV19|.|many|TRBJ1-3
TGTGCCAGTAGTATAGATCGCGAAACCGACTCTGGAAACACCATATATTTT
CASSIDRETDSGNTIYF
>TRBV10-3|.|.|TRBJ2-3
TGTGCCATCCGGTCCGACTGGTTGTATTTT
CAIRSDWLYF
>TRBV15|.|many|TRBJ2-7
TGTGCCACCAGCAAAAAAGGACAGCCTGACTACGAGCAGTACTTC
CATSKKGQPDYEQYF
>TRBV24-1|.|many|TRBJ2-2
TGTGCCACCAGTGTTGGAGACAGGAACACCGGGGAGCTGTTTTTT
CATSVGDRNTGELFF
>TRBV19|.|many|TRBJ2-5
TGTGCCAGTAGCCGGGACACCCCCGATGCCCAGTACTTC
CASSRDTPDAQYF
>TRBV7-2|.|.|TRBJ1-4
TGTGCCAGCAGCCCGACAGGCGCAAGAGAAAAACTGTTTTTT
CASSPTGAREKLFF
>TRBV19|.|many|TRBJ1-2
TGTGGGGTGACAGCCGGGGATGGCTACACCTTC
CGVTAGDGYTF
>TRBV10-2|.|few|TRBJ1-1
TGCGCCAGCAGTGCCGGACTAGCGAACACTGAAGCTTTCTTT
CASSAGLANTEAFF
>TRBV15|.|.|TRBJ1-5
TGTGCCACCAGCAGCTTGGGGGGCCGGTGGGATCAGCCCCAGCATTTT
CATSSLGGRWDQPQHF
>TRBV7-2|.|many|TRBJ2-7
TGTGCCAGCAGCTACCGCGGGGTTTCCTACGAGCAGTACTTC
CASSYRGVSYEQYF
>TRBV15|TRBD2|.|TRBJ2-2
TGTGCCACCGGCAATAGCGGGAGGAACACCGGGGAGCTGTTTTTT
CATGNSGRNTGELFF
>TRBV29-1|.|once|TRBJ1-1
TGCAGCGGAAACCGGGACAACACTGAAGCTTTCTTT
CSGNRDNTEAFF
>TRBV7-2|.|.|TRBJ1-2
TGTGCCAGCAGCTTAGACCAGAGCAGGACCTATGGCTACACCTTC
CASSLDQSRTYGYTF
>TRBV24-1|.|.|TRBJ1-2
TGTGCCACCAGTGATTACGGAATGGGGGGCGATGGCTACACCTTC
CATSDYGMGGDGYTF
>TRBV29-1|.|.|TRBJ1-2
TGCAGTGAAATGGGGTCTAACTATGGCTACACCTTC
CSEMGSNYGYTF
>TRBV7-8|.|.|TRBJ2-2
TGTGCCAGCAGCTTACAGGGGCAGACCAACACCGAGGAGCTGTTTTTT
CASSLQGQTNTEELFF